Shown below are 2 T cell receptor beta chains from a single sample sequenced in a study of graft-versus-host responses after intestinal transplantation. Sequencing was performed with immunoSEQ multiplex PCR; in TCRdb, only in-frame clones are kept and a portion is missing. The data hold tens of thousands of clones, with roughly 92% observed a single time. Their specific antigens are unknown. Sequenced here: unstimulated CD4+ T cells sorted from spleen or lymph node cells, sampled before intestinal transplant. Receptors originate from a human donor who received an intestinal transplant.

V usage is TRBV6-6 and J usage is TRBJ2-7; tentatively, D is TRBD2 (6 bases). Germline V CDR1 and CDR2: MNHNY, SVGAGI (reference sequence). The CDR3 loop spans 14 amino acids. The V end was cut by 7 bases, the J end by 4 bases, with 17 bases between. The CDR3 DNA is TGTGCCAGCACCGAAAGTGGGGGGAATTACGAGCAGTACTTC. It yields the protein CASTESGGNYEQYF.

This rearrangement joins TRBV19 to TRBJ1-5, with TRBD1 matching 9 bases. V gave up 10 bases and J gave up 1 base; unmatched junction bases: 11. There are 16 residues in the CDR3. Germline V gene data show CDR1 as LNHDA and CDR2 as SQIVND (reference sequence). CDR3 sequence (DNA): TGTGCCACCTCTTGGGGACAGGGTGTCAGCAATCAGCCCCAGCATTTT. This sequence encodes CATSWGQGVSNQPQHF.